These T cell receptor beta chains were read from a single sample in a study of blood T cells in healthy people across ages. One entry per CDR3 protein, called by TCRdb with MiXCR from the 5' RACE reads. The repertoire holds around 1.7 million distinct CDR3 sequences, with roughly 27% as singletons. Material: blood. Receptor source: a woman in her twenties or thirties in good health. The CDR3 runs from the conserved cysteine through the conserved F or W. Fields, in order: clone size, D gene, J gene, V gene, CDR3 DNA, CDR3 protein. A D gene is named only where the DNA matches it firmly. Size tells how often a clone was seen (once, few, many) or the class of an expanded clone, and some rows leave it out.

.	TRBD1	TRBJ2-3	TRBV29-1	TGCAGCGTCGACGGGACAGGGAACACAGATACGCAGTATTTT	CSVDGTGNTDTQYF
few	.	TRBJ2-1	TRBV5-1	TGCGCCAGCATGATGGGCAGCTACAATGAGCAGTTCTTC	CASMMGSYNEQFF
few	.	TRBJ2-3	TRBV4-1	TGCGCCAGCAGCCAAGAACCCGGGGTTCGCGCAGGTACGCAGTATTTT	CASSQEPGVRAGTQYF
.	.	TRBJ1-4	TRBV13	TGTGCCAGCAGGGGATACGGGACTGGCGAAAAACTGTTTTTT	CASRGYGTGEKLFF
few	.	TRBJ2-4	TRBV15	TGTGCCACCAGCTTAGTCCCCGGGACGGAGGAGCAGTACTTC	CATSLVPGTEEQYF
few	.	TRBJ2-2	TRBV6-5	TGTGCCAGCAAAAGAGAGGGAAACACCGGGGAGCTGTTTTTT	CASKREGNTGELFF
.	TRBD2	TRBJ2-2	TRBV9	TGTGCCAGCAGCCCGACTAGCGGGCCGAACACCGGGGAGCTGTTTTTT	CASSPTSGPNTGELFF
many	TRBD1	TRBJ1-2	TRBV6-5	TGTGCCAGCAGTTATCTGGACAGGGCTGATGGCTACACCTTC	CASSYLDRADGYTF
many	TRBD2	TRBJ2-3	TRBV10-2	TGCGCCAGCAGTGTAGGACTAGCGACTAGCACAGATACGCAGTATTTT	CASSVGLATSTDTQYF
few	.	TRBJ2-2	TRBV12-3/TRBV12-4	TGTGCCAGCTCCCCCCAGGGTATACAGCTGTTTTTT	CASSPQGIQLFF
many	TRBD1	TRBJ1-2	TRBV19	TGTGCCAGTATGGGGACAGGGGGCGACTATGGCTACACCTTC	CASMGTGGDYGYTF
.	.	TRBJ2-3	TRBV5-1	TGCGCCAGCAGCCCCGGTACCAAGGACGTCTCGTATTTT	CASSPGTKDVSYF
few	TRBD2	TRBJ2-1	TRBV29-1	TGCAGCGTTGAAGGGGCTAGCGGGAGAATTGATGAGCAGTTCTTC	CSVEGASGRIDEQFF
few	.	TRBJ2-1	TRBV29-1	TGCAGCCTAGGGACTGGCATGAATGAGCAGTTCTTC	CSLGTGMNEQFF
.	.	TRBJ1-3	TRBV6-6	TGTGCCAGCGCTGGGGGACCCTACACCATATATTTT	CASAGGPYTIYF
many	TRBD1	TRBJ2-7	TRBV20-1	TGCAGTGCTAGAGCGACCGGGACAGGGGCCTACGAGCAGTACTTC	CSARATGTGAYEQYF
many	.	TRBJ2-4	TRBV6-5	TGTGCCAGCAGTCCCGATCTTGGGAACAAAAACATTCAGTACTTC	CASSPDLGNKNIQYF
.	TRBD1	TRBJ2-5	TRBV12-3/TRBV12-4	TGTGCCAGCAGCCCCAAGGGTGGGACAGTACAAGAGACCCAGTACTTC	CASSPKGGTVQETQYF
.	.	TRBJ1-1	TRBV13	TGTGCCAGCAGCTTAGCTTCCACTGAAGCTTTCTTT	CASSLASTEAFF
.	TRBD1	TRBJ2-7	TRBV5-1	TGCGCCAGCAGCGGGGTGGCCGGGACAGATACCTACGAGCAGTACTTC	CASSGVAGTDTYEQYF
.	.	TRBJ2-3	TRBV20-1	TGCAGTGCCTCCCTTGGAGATGGCAGCACAGATACGCAGTATTTT	CSASLGDGSTDTQYF
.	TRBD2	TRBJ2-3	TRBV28	TGTGCCAGCAGTTATCAACTAGCGGGGTGGGAGACCCAGTATTTT	CASSYQLAGWETQYF
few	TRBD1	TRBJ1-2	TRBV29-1	TGCAGCGTCCAGGGGGCGAGTGGCTACACCTTC	CSVQGASGYTF
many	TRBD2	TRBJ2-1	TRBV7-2	TGTGCCAGCAGCTTATTTGGGCCTAGCGGGATGAATGAGCAGTTCTTC	CASSLFGPSGMNEQFF
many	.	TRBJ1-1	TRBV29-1	TGCAGCGTTGGAGGGGGGGGCACTGAAGCTTTCTTT	CSVGGGGTEAFF
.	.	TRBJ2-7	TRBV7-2	TGTGCCAGCAGCTTAGAGGGTGGCGGATATTCCTCCTACGAGCAGTACTTC	CASSLEGGGYSSYEQYF
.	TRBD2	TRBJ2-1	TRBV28	TGTGCCAGCAACCGACGGGACGGGGGGTACAATGAGCAGTTCTTC	CASNRRDGGYNEQFF
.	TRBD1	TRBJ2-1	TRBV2	TGTGCCAGCAACCCGGGACAGGTGCAAGAGACCCAGTTCTTC	CASNPGQVQETQFF
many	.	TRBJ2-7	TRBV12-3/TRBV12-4	TGTGCCAGCAGTAAGGGCGAGCAGTACTTC	CASSKGEQYF